These 10 T cell receptor beta chains came from one sample sequenced in a study of regulatory T cells in long-lasting Graves disease. Time point of the sample: newly diagnosed GD, antithyroid drugs for less than 3 months. Extracted PBMC RNA gave rise to the TCR library. Libraries of TCR beta came from iRepertoire HTBI primers plus Arm-PCR of CDR3 regions. MiXCR, applied by TCRdb to the multiplex PCR reads, yields one record per CDR3 protein. The sample lists hundreds of thousands of distinct CDR3 sequences; around 15% were seen once. The same specimen was also included in a second study, on T cells in Graves' hyperthyroidism and ophthalmopathy.

This specimen was peripheral blood mononuclear cells (PBMCs), taken at new diagnosis, from a patient treated with antithyroid drugs. Receptors originate from a woman aged 30 to 39 with Graves disease.

This clonotype was seen many times. The J gene is TRBJ2-1, the V gene TRBV4-2, with 9 nucleotides matching TRBD2. V lost 2 bases to trimming and J lost 8 bases; unmatched junction nucleotides: 7. CDR1 is LGHNA, CDR2 YNFKEQ, per germline. The CDR3 is made up of 15 amino acids. This CDR3 reads CASSQRGTSRYEQFF. The DNA of the CDR3 is TGTGCCAGCAGCCAAAGGGGGACTAGCCGGTATGAGCAGTTCTTC.

This clonotype was recorded many times. V and J are TRBV11-2 and TRBJ1-2; D is undetermined. The V end lost 6 bases, the J end lost 8 bases, and 10 bases lay between the germline ends. CDR1 and CDR2 from the germline V gene are SGHAT and FQNNGV. The CDR3 is 11 amino acids. Here the CDR3 DNA reads TGTGCCAGCAGTCCCTCGGAGGGCTACACCTTC. Its protein is CASSPSEGYTF.

The J gene is TRBJ2-5, the V gene TRBV5-6; no clear D gene. With 2 bases removed from V and 7 bases from J, the gap between germline ends came to 6 bases. The CDR3 contains 11 residues. Germline-derived CDR1 and CDR2 are SGHDT and YYEEEE. The CDR3 is CASSLIGTQYF. Here the CDR3 DNA reads TGTGCCAGCAGCTTAATCGGGACCCAGTACTTC. Full variable domain (missing parts from reference TRBV5-6 and TRBJ2-5): DAGVTQSPTHLIKTRGQQVTLRCSPKSGHDTVSWYQQALGQGPQFIFQYYEEEERQRGNFPDRFSGHQFPNYSSELNVNALLLGDSALYLCASSLIGTQYFGPGTRLLVL.

This clonotype has at least ten counts. This chain joins TRBV18 and TRBJ2-5, with D tentatively TRBD1 or TRBD2 (5 bases each). Germline lookup yields CDR1 KGHSH and CDR2 LQKENI. CDR3 size: 15 residues. Trimming pared 0 bases from V and 0 bases from J, leaving 8 bases between. Here the CDR3 DNA reads TGTGCCAGCTCACCACCGGGGGAAAACCAAGAGACCCAGTACTTC. As protein: CASSPPGENQETQYF.

This clonotype was observed at least ten times. CDR3 coding DNA: TGTGCCAGCAAGCAGATAGCGGGGGAGCAAGAGACCCAGTACTTC. This encodes CASKQIAGEQETQYF. The chain links TRBV27 to TRBJ2-5, with TRBD2 matching 9 bases. The J segment lost 2 bases and the V segment lost 7 bases, leaving 8 bases of the junction unmatched. The CDR3 is 15 residues long. Germline V gene lookup returns CDR1 MNHEY and CDR2 SMNVEV (reference sequence).

This clonotype was observed at least ten times. V and J are TRBV30 and TRBJ1-1; tentative D call: TRBD1 (5 bases). V was pared by 0 bases and J by 6 bases, with 8 bases between. Germline CDR1 GTSNPN, CDR2 SVGIG (reference sequence). The CDR3 sequence is 12 residues long. The CDR3 is CAWSVAGAEAFF. In nucleotides, the CDR3 is TGTGCCTGGAGTGTAGCGGGGGCTGAAGCTTTCTTT.

This clonotype was counted many times. The rearrangement links TRBV7-2 to TRBJ2-7; TRBD1 matches at 7 bases. This CDR3 has 15 amino acids. J was trimmed by 3 bases and V by 5 bases; bases with no gene match: 10. From germline, CDR1 is SGHTA and CDR2 FQGNSA. In DNA, the CDR3 is TGTGCCAGCAGCCGCCCCGGGACAGAGGTCTACGAGCAGTACTTC. Its translation: CASSRPGTEVYEQYF.

This clonotype was seen repeatedly, ten times or more. V and J are TRBV6-1 and TRBJ2-7, with 11 bases identical to TRBD2. Germline V gene lookup returns CDR1 MNHNS and CDR2 SASEGT. The CDR3 covers 15 residues. The junction had 5 bases not matched to a gene; V was cut back by 4 bases and J by 3 bases. The CDR3 is CASSAGTSGLYEQYF. CDR3 sequence (DNA): TGTGCCAGCAGTGCCGGGACTAGCGGCCTCTACGAGCAGTACTTC.

This clonotype was detected many times. The genes are TRBV5-1 and TRBJ2-3; D possibly corresponds to TRBD2 (6 bases). CDR3 length: 14 amino acids. The V and J ends lost 7 bases and 5 bases respectively, with 17 bases between them. Germline V gives CDR1 SGHRS, CDR2 YFSETQ. The CDR3 sequence: CASGDGTLGDTQYF. CDR3 in DNA: TGCGCCAGCGGTGACGGGACTTTGGGAGATACGCAGTATTTT.

About this clonotype itself: Sequence at one end of the junction differs from germline and may be a read error. The chain links TRBV18 to TRBJ1-1; tentatively, D is TRBD1 (6 bases). Looked up from germline, CDR1 is KGHSH and CDR2 is LQKENI. The CDR3 has 16 amino acids. CDR3 residues: CASSRRGRGSNTGAFF. CDR3 bases: TGTGCCAGCTCTCGCCGGGGCAGGGGTTCGAACACTGGAGCTTTCTTT.